This T cell receptor (beta chain) came from a study of T cells after yellow fever vaccination. Study-level findings and limits: Abundant clonotypes from the bulk population could have been carried over as contaminants into FACS-sorted repertoires.

This clonotype was counted ten times or more. The junction shows a germline mismatch at one end, possibly a read error. This CDR3 region has 14 residues. From germline, CDR1 is SSHAT and CDR2 FNYEAQ (reference sequence). Each CDR3 protein is one row after TCRdb ran MiXCR on the 5' RACE reads. Of tens of thousands of distinct CDR3 sequences in the sample, approximately 3.5% were seen once. The V gene is TRBV7-7, the J gene TRBJ2-1; perhaps TRBD1 as D (6 bases). The clonotype originates from a man younger than 35 who received the YFV17D yellow fever vaccine. Sequencing was performed on PBMCs, either bulk or a sorted T-cell subset (CD4+, CD8+, memory, or dextramer-sorted; not recorded which), taken about 41 days after the first yellow fever vaccination. The CDR3 region is CASSRGTGLNEQFF. In nucleotides, the CDR3 is TGTGCTAGCAGCCGGGGCACAGGGTTGAATGAGCAGTTCTTC.